These T cell receptor beta chains were read from a single sample in a study of early T cells in non-severe SARS-CoV-2 infection. Via MiXCR, TCRdb re-called the 5' RACE reads, giving one row per CDR3 protein. The top ten clones hold roughly 1.3% of a sample with some 98,000 distinct CDR3 sequences, 16% of them seen once. Material for sequencing was whole blood. These receptors all stem from an adult who was a healthcare worker with PCR-confirmed SARS-CoV-2 infection or an uninfected control (not recorded which). CDR3s include the opening cysteine and the closing phenylalanine or tryptophan. D genes are given only for firm matches. The size entry is marked missing in some rows and otherwise reads once, few, many or a size class.

CDR3 DNA: TGCAGTGCTTGGGGAACAGCGGGACTTCCCTACGAGCAGTACTTC; CDR3 protein: CSAWGTAGLPYEQYF; J gene: TRBJ2-7; D gene: TRBD2; V gene: TRBV20-1; clone size: NA
CDR3 DNA: TGTGCCAGCAGCTTAGCCAACGACTACGAGCAGTACTTC; CDR3 protein: CASSLANDYEQYF; J gene: TRBJ2-7; D gene: NA; V gene: TRBV7-6; clone size: NA
CDR3 DNA: TGTGCCAGCAGCGTAGAGGGACTAGCGGGGGTGCAGTTCTTC; CDR3 protein: CASSVEGLAGVQFF; J gene: TRBJ2-1; D gene: TRBD2; V gene: TRBV9; clone size: many
CDR3 DNA: TGTGCCAGCAGCCCGGGACTAGCGGGAGGCCCCCCCTACAATGAGCAGTTCTTC; CDR3 protein: CASSPGLAGGPPYNEQFF; J gene: TRBJ2-1; D gene: TRBD2; V gene: TRBV6-2/TRBV6-3; clone size: few
CDR3 DNA: TGTGCCAGCAGTGATGGGGGGCAGGTCACCGGGGAGCTGTTTTTT; CDR3 protein: CASSDGGQVTGELFF; J gene: TRBJ2-2; D gene: NA; V gene: TRBV25-1; clone size: few
CDR3 DNA: TGTGCCAGCAGTCCAGGGGGCGCCCCCAATGAGCAGTTCTTC; CDR3 protein: CASSPGGAPNEQFF; J gene: TRBJ2-1; D gene: TRBD1; V gene: TRBV11-2; clone size: NA
CDR3 DNA: TGTGCCAGCAGGGGCGTATGGGAAAAACTGTTTTTT; CDR3 protein: CASRGVWEKLFF; J gene: TRBJ1-4; D gene: NA; V gene: TRBV28; clone size: few
CDR3 DNA: TGTGCCAGCAGCTTCCCGGTGGGTACAGATACGCAGTATTTT; CDR3 protein: CASSFPVGTDTQYF; J gene: TRBJ2-3; D gene: NA; V gene: TRBV5-6; clone size: few
CDR3 DNA: TGTGCCAGCAGGCCCGGACTAGCGGGAGAGACAGATACGCAGTATTTT; CDR3 protein: CASRPGLAGETDTQYF; J gene: TRBJ2-3; D gene: TRBD2; V gene: TRBV6-2/TRBV6-3; clone size: few
CDR3 DNA: TGTGCTTGGGACACCGGGGAGCTGTTTTTT; CDR3 protein: CAWDTGELFF; J gene: TRBJ2-2; D gene: NA; V gene: TRBV7-9; clone size: few
CDR3 DNA: TGTGCCAGCAGGGGCATCCTTCCCTACGAGCAGTACTTC; CDR3 protein: CASRGILPYEQYF; J gene: TRBJ2-7; D gene: NA; V gene: TRBV6-6; clone size: NA
CDR3 DNA: TGCGCCAGCAGCTTGATTCGGCTAGCGGGGGATGAGCAGTTCTTC; CDR3 protein: CASSLIRLAGDEQFF; J gene: TRBJ2-1; D gene: TRBD2; V gene: TRBV5-1; clone size: few
CDR3 DNA: TGTGCCAGCAGCTTAACTGCTATGGGACAGAGCTACGAGCAGTACTTC; CDR3 protein: CASSLTAMGQSYEQYF; J gene: TRBJ2-7; D gene: TRBD1; V gene: TRBV7-2; clone size: NA
CDR3 DNA: TGTGCCAGCAGTTTTGGGGGACCGAGCTATGGCTACACCTTC; CDR3 protein: CASSFGGPSYGYTF; J gene: TRBJ1-2; D gene: NA; V gene: TRBV12-3/TRBV12-4; clone size: few
CDR3 DNA: TGTGCCAGCAGCTTAGATCTTTTGAGACAGCGGAATGAAAAACTGTTTTTT; CDR3 protein: CASSLDLLRQRNEKLFF; J gene: TRBJ1-4; D gene: NA; V gene: TRBV7-9; clone size: few
CDR3 DNA: TGTGCCAGCAGCGTGCGCCGCGAGCAGTACTTC; CDR3 protein: CASSVRREQYF; J gene: TRBJ2-7; D gene: NA; V gene: TRBV6-2/TRBV6-3; clone size: NA
CDR3 DNA: TGCAGTGCTAGCCATTCTAGCGGGATTTTCTACAATGAGCAGTTCTTC; CDR3 protein: CSASHSSGIFYNEQFF; J gene: TRBJ2-1; D gene: TRBD2; V gene: TRBV20-1; clone size: NA
CDR3 DNA: TGTGCCAGCAGAAAAGGACAGGGATATCAGCCCCAGCATTTT; CDR3 protein: CASRKGQGYQPQHF; J gene: TRBJ1-5; D gene: TRBD1; V gene: TRBV28; clone size: few
CDR3 DNA: TGTGCCAGCAGCCCCAGGCGGGCACGGTATGGCTACACCTTC; CDR3 protein: CASSPRRARYGYTF; J gene: TRBJ1-2; D gene: NA; V gene: TRBV21-1; clone size: few
CDR3 DNA: TGTGCCAGCAGTGTAGGGCCGAACACTGAAGCTTTCTTT; CDR3 protein: CASSVGPNTEAFF; J gene: TRBJ1-1; D gene: NA; V gene: TRBV25-1; clone size: many
CDR3 DNA: TGCGCCAGCAGCCAAGGGGTAGCGGGAACCTCTACCGGGGAGCTGTTTTTT; CDR3 protein: CASSQGVAGTSTGELFF; J gene: TRBJ2-2; D gene: TRBD2; V gene: TRBV4-3; clone size: NA
CDR3 DNA: TGTGCCAGCAGTTACGATGAAGGGGGCTCCTACAATGAGCAGTTCTTC; CDR3 protein: CASSYDEGGSYNEQFF; J gene: TRBJ2-1; D gene: NA; V gene: TRBV6-2/TRBV6-3; clone size: many
CDR3 DNA: TGTGCCAGCAGTTTACTGGGACAGGGTTATGGCTACACCTTC; CDR3 protein: CASSLLGQGYGYTF; J gene: TRBJ1-2; D gene: TRBD1; V gene: TRBV27; clone size: few
CDR3 DNA: TGTGCCAGCAGTCATAGGGGAACTGGGGCCAACGTCCTGACTTTC; CDR3 protein: CASSHRGTGANVLTF; J gene: TRBJ2-6; D gene: NA; V gene: TRBV28; clone size: few
CDR3 DNA: TGTGCCAGCAGTTCGGGACAGGGCGGGTCACCCCTCCACTTT; CDR3 protein: CASSSGQGGSPLHF; J gene: TRBJ1-6; D gene: TRBD1; V gene: TRBV27; clone size: NA
CDR3 DNA: TGCGCCAGCCAGGGACATCTCTCGACCGGGGAGCTGTTTTTT; CDR3 protein: CASQGHLSTGELFF; J gene: TRBJ2-2; D gene: NA; V gene: TRBV10-1; clone size: NA
CDR3 DNA: TGTGCCAGCAGTGCAGGGACCTTCCAAGAGACCCAGTACTTC; CDR3 protein: CASSAGTFQETQYF; J gene: TRBJ2-5; D gene: NA; V gene: TRBV7-6; clone size: many
CDR3 DNA: TGTGCCAGCAGCTTCCCGACGGGAGGTGTCTACGAGCAGTACTTC; CDR3 protein: CASSFPTGGVYEQYF; J gene: TRBJ2-7; D gene: TRBD2; V gene: TRBV11-2; clone size: NA
CDR3 DNA: TGTGCCAGCAGCCAAGCGGAGCAGTACTTC; CDR3 protein: CASSQAEQYF; J gene: TRBJ2-5; D gene: NA; V gene: TRBV3-1; clone size: NA
CDR3 DNA: TGCAGTGTCCGGACAGGGCTAAACACCGGGGAGCTGTTTTTT; CDR3 protein: CSVRTGLNTGELFF; J gene: TRBJ2-2; D gene: TRBD1; V gene: TRBV20-1; clone size: NA
CDR3 DNA: TGTGCCAGCAGTTTATACCAGGGTACAACTGAAGCTTTCTTT; CDR3 protein: CASSLYQGTTEAFF; J gene: TRBJ1-1; D gene: NA; V gene: TRBV28; clone size: once
CDR3 DNA: TGTGCCAGCAGTGAAGAGCTAGCGGGATTCTCCTACAATGAGCAGTTCTTC; CDR3 protein: CASSEELAGFSYNEQFF; J gene: TRBJ2-1; D gene: TRBD2; V gene: TRBV6-1; clone size: many
CDR3 DNA: TGTGCCAGCAGTTCCTTGTATGAAAAACTGTGTTTT; CDR3 protein: CASSSLYEKLCF; J gene: TRBJ1-4; D gene: NA; V gene: TRBV28; clone size: NA
CDR3 DNA: TGCGCCAGCAGCTTGCCAGATGGAAACACCATATATTTT; CDR3 protein: CASSLPDGNTIYF; J gene: TRBJ1-3; D gene: NA; V gene: TRBV5-1; clone size: few
CDR3 DNA: TGCGCCAGCAGGCAGACGGGAGCCTTGGGTGAGCAGTTCTTC; CDR3 protein: CASRQTGALGEQFF; J gene: TRBJ2-1; D gene: NA; V gene: TRBV4-3; clone size: many
CDR3 DNA: TGTGCCAGCAAATCGGGACTACCCACCGGGGAGCTGTTTTTT; CDR3 protein: CASKSGLPTGELFF; J gene: TRBJ2-2; D gene: TRBD2; V gene: TRBV6-6; clone size: few
CDR3 DNA: TGTGCCAGCAGCCTGCACCCAGGGGGGAGCACTGAAGCTTTCTTT; CDR3 protein: CASSLHPGGSTEAFF; J gene: TRBJ1-1; D gene: TRBD1; V gene: TRBV11-2; clone size: many
CDR3 DNA: TGCAGCGTCGCCACGGGACTGAGCTACGAGCAGTACTTC; CDR3 protein: CSVATGLSYEQYF; J gene: TRBJ2-7; D gene: NA; V gene: TRBV29-1; clone size: NA
CDR3 DNA: TGTGCCAGCAGCTTAGGCAGGGCCTACTACGAGCAGTACTTC; CDR3 protein: CASSLGRAYYEQYF; J gene: TRBJ2-7; D gene: NA; V gene: TRBV7-2; clone size: many